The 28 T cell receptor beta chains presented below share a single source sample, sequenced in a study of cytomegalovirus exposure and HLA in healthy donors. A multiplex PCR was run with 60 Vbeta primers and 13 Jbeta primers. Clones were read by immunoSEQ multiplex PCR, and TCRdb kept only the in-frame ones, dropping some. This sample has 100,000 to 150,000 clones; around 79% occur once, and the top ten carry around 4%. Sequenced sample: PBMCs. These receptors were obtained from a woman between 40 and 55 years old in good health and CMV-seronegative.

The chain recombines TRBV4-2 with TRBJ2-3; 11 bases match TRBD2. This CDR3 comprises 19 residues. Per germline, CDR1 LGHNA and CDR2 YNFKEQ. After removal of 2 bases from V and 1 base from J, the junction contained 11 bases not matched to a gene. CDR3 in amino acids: CASSQITSGGASRTDTQYF. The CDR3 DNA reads TGTGCCAGCAGCCAAATCACTAGCGGGGGAGCCTCCCGCACAGATACGCAGTATTTT.

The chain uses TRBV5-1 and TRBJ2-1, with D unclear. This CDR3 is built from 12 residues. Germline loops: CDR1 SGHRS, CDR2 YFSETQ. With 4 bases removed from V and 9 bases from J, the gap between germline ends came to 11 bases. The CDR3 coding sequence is TGCGCCAGCAGCCCCTCCCTAGGTGAGCAGTTCTTC. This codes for CASSPSLGEQFF.

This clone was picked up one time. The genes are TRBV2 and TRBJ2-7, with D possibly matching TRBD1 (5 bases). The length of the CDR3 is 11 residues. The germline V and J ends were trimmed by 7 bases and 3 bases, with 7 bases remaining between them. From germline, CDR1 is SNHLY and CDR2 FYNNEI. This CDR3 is CASKDIYEQYF. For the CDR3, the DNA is TGTGCCAGCAAGGACATCTACGAGCAGTACTTC.

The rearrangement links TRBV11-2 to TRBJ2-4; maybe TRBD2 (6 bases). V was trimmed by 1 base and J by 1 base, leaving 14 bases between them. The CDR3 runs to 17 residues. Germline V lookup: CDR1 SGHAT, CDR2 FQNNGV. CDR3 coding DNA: TGTGCCAGCAGCTTAGGGGGAGGAGTTGACGCCAAAAACATTCAGTACTTC. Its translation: CASSLGGGVDAKNIQYF.

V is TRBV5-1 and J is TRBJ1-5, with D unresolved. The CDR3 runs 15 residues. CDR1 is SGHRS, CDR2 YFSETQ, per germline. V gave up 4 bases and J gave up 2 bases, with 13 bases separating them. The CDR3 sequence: CASSLGGAGNQPQHF. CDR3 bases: TGCGCCAGCAGCCTCGGTGGCGCGGGCAATCAGCCCCAGCATTTT.

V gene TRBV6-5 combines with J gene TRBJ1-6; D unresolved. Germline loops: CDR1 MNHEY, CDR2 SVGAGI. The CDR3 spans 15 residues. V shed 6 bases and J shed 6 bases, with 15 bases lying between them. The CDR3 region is CASSIEGLANSPLHF. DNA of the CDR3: TGTGCCAGCAGCATAGAGGGCTTAGCTAATTCACCCCTCCACTTT.

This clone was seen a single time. CDR3 protein: CASNLLRPRGHCYGYTF. The CDR3 bases are TGTGCCAGCAACCTTCTACGCCCCAGGGGGCATTGCTATGGCTACACCTTC. The rearrangement links TRBV6-7 to TRBJ1-2; 8 bases map to TRBD1. TRBV6-7 is reported as an ORF; its role is uncertain. Trimming took 7 bases from V and 4 from J; bases not matched to a gene: 17. The CDR3 spans 17 residues.

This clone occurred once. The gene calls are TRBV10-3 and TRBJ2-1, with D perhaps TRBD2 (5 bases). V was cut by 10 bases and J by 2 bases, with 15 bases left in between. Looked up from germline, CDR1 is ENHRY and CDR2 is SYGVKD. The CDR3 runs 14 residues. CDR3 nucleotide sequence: TGTGCCACCCGGGATTCCCGGGCCTACAATGAGCAGTTCTTC. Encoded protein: CATRDSRAYNEQFF.

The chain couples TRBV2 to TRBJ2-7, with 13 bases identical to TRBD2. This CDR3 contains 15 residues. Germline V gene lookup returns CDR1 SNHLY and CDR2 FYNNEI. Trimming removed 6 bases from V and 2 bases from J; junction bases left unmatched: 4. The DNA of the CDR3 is TGTGCCAGCAGCGCGGGACTAGCGGGACCCTACGAGCAGTACTTC. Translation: CASSAGLAGPYEQYF. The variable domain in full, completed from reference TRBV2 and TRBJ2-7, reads EPEVTQTPSHQVTQMGQEVILRCVPISNHLYFYWYRQILGQKVEFLVSFYNNEISEKSEIFDDQFSVERPDGSNFTLKIRSTKLEDSAMYFCASSAGLAGPYEQYFGPGTRLTVT.

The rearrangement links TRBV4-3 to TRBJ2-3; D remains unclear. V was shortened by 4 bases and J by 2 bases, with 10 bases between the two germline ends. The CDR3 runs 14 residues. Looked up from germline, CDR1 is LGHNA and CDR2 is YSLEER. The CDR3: CASSLRLITDTQYF. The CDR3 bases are TGCGCCAGCAGCCTAAGACTGATCACAGATACGCAGTATTTT.

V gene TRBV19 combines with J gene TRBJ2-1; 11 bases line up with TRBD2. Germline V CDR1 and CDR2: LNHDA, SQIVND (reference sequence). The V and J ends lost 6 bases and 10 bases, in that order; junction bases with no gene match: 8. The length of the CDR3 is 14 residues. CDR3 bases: TGTGCCAGTAGCTCGACTAGCGGGATAGGGGAGCAGTTCTTC. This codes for CASSSTSGIGEQFF.

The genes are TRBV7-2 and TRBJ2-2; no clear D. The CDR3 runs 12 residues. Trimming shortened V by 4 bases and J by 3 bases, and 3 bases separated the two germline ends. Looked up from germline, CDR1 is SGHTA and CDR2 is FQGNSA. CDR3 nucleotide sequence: TGTGCCAGCAGCTCTTACACCGGGGAGCTGTTTTTT. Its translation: CASSSYTGELFF.

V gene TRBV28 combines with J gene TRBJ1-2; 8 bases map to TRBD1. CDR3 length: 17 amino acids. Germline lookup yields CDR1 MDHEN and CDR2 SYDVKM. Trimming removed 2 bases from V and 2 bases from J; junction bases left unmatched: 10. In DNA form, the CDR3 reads TGTGCCAGCAGTTTAATTTCAGGGGGCGCACAAAACTATGGCTACACCTTC. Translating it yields CASSLISGGAQNYGYTF.

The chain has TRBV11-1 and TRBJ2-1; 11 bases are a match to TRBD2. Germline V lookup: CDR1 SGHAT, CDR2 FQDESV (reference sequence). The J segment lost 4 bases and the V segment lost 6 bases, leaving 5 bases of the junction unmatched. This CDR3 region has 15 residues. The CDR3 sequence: CASRLTSGGYNEQFF. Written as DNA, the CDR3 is TGTGCCAGCAGACTTACTAGCGGGGGATACAATGAGCAGTTCTTC. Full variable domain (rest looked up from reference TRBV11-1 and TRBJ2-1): EAEVAQSPRYKITEKSQAVAFWCDPISGHATLYWYRQILGQGPELLVQFQDESVVDDSQLPKDRFSAERLKGVDSTLKIQPAELGDSAMYLCASRLTSGGYNEQFFGPGTRLTVL.

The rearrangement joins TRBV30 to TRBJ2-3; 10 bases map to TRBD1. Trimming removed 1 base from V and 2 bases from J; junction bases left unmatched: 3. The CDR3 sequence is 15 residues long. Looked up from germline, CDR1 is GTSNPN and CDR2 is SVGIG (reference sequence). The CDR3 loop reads CAWSGTGGFTDTQYF. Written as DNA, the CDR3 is TGTGCCTGGAGTGGGACAGGGGGATTCACAGATACGCAGTATTTT.

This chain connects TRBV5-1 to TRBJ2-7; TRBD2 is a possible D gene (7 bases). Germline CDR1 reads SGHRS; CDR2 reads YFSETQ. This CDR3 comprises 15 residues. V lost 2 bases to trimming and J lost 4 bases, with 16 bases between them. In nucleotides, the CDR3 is TGCGCCAGCAGCTTTGGGGGGGGGCCCACTTACGAGCAGTACTTC. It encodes CASSFGGGPTYEQYF.

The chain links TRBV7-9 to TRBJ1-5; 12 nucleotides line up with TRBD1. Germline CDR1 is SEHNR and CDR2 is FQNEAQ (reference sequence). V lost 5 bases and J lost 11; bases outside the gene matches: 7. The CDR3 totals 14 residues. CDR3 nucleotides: TGTGCCAGCAGCCGCCCCGGGACAGGGGGCACCCAGCATTTT. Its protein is CASSRPGTGGTQHF.

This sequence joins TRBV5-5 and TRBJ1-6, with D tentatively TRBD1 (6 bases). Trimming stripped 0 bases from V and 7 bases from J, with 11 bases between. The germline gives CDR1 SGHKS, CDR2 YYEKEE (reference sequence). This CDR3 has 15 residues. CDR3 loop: CASSLVYQGNSPLHF. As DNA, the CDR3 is TGTGCCAGCAGCTTGGTCTACCAGGGGAATTCACCCCTCCACTTT.

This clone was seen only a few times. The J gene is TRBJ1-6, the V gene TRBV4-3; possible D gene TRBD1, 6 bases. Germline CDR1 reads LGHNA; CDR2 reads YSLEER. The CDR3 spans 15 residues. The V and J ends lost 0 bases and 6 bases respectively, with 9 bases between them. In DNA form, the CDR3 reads TGCGCCAGCAGCCAAGACCGGGACACTAATTCACCCCTCCACTTT. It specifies CASSQDRDTNSPLHF.

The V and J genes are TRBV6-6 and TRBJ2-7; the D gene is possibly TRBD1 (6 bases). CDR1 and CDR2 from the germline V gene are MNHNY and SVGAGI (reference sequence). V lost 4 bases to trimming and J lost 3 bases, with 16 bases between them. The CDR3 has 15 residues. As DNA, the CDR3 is TGTGCCAGCAGTTCCCACGACAGGTCCCTCTACGAGCAGTACTTC. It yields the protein CASSSHDRSLYEQYF.

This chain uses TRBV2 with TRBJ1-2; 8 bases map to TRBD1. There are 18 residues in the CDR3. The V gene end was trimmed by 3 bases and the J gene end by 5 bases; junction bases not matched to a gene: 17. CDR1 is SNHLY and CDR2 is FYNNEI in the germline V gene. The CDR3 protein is CASSEITGGGRRGYGYTF. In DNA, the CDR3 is TGTGCCAGCAGTGAGATAACAGGGGGGGGTCGGCGGGGATATGGCTACACCTTC.

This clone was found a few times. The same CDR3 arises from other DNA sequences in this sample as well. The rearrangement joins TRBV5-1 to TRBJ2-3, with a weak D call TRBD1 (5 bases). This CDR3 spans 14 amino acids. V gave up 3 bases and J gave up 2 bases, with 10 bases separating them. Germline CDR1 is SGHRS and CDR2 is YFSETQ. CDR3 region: CASSSTVSTDTQYF. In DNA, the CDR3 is TGCGCCAGCAGCTCGACAGTTTCCACAGATACGCAGTATTTT.

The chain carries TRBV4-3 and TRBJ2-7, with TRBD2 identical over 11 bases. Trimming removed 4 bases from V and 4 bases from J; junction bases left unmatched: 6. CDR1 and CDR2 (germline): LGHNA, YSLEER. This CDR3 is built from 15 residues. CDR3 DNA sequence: TGCGCCAGCAGCCCGATACTAGCGGGAGAATACGAGCAGTACTTC. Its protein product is CASSPILAGEYEQYF.

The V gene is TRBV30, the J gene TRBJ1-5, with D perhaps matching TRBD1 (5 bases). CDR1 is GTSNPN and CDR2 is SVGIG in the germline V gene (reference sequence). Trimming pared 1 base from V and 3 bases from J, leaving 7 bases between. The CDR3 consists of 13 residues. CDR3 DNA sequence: TGTGCCTGGAGTGGACAGACCAATCAGCCCCAGCATTTT. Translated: CAWSGQTNQPQHF.

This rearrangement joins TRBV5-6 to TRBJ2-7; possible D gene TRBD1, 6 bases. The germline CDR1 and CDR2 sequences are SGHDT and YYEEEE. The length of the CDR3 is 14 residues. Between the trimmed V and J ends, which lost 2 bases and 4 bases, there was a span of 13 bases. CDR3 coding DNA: TGTGCCAGCAGCTTACTAGACAGGAGGTACGAGCAGTACTTC. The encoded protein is CASSLLDRRYEQYF.

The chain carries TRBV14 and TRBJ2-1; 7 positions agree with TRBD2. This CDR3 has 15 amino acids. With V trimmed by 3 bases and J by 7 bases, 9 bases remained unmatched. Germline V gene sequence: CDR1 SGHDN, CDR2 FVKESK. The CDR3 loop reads CASSQYYTAGNEQFF. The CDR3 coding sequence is TGTGCCAGCAGCCAGTACTACACAGCGGGAAATGAGCAGTTCTTC.

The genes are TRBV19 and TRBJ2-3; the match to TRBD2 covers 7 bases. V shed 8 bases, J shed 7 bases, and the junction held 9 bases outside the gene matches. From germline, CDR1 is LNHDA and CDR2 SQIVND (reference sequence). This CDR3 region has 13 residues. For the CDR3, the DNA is TGTGCCAGTCTCGAAGCGGGACGTAATACGCAGTATTTT. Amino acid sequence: CASLEAGRNTQYF.

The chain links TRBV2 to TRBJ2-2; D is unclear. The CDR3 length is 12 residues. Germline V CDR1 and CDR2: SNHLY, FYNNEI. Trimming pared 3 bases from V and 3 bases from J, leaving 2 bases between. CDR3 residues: CASSDDTGELFF. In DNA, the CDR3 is TGTGCCAGCAGTGACGACACCGGGGAGCTGTTTTTT. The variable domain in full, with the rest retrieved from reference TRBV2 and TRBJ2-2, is EPEVTQTPSHQVTQMGQEVILRCVPISNHLYFYWYRQILGQKVEFLVSFYNNEISEKSEIFDDQFSVERPDGSNFTLKIRSTKLEDSAMYFCASSDDTGELFFGEGSRLTVL.